This T cell receptor beta chain was profiled in a study of a mutant IDH1 vaccine in newly diagnosed glioma. Study information: Vaccines were begun 4-6 weeks after radiotherapy alone, or with temozolomide cycles. The earlier regimen, radiotherapy, temozolomide, or both, was most often both. Study-level findings and limits: Researchers report vaccine-induced immune responses in more than 90% of patients.

CDR3 length: 17 residues. CDR1 is SGHTA and CDR2 is FQGTGA in the germline V gene. Trimming took 0 bases from V and 2 from J; bases not matched to a gene: 6. In regard to this clone: The antigen remains undetermined.

Time point here: week 35, safety follow-up. In every dose of vaccine, 300 ug of mutant IDH1 20-mer peptide was given alongside topical imiquimod. The donors had new WHO grade 3 or 4 astrocytomas; these were IDH1-mutant and ATRX-lost. Some clones are missing from TCRdb's copy, which holds only in-frame ones; the method was immunoSEQ multiplex PCR. The sample consists of tens of thousands of clones, roughly nine tenths of them appearing once. The sequence was obtained from a man aged 35-49 years with glioma. The material was PBMCs, obtained from a glioma patient whose treatment included an IDH1 peptide vaccine. The J gene is TRBJ2-3, the V gene TRBV7-3; 9 nucleotides match TRBD2. This CDR3 reads CASSLTVRTSVTDTQYF. The CDR3 DNA reads as TGTGCCAGCAGCTTAACGGTCCGGACTAGCGTCACAGATACGCAGTATTTT.